This TCR beta chain was retrieved from a study of blood T cell repertoires in COVID-19. Study background: The samples span acute and convalescent COVID-19 from the United States, Italy and Spain. PBMCs, B-cell-depleted T cells, or T cells provided the cDNA or gDNA that made up the material.

This CDR3 region has 16 residues. Deletions cut 1 base from V and 3 bases from J, with 15 bases between. Germline V gene data show CDR1 as KGHSH and CDR2 as LQKENI. As handled by the study authors: Reference gene primer amplification yielded estimated nucleated cell counts. Clones were sequenced by immunoSEQ multiplex PCR, and TCRdb holds only the in-frame ones, with some missing. Clone size and V and J calls were adopted from that table, with D and trimming inferred from the DNA. This sample has tens of thousands of clones, with roughly 84% found just once. This receptor was identified in a middle-aged man with acute or convalescent COVID-19. V and J are TRBV18 and TRBJ2-5, with TRBD2 as a possible D gene (6 bases). The sample was peripheral blood. The chain's CDR3 is CASSPRRVSSKETQYF. DNA of the CDR3: TGTGCCAGCTCACCACGGAGGGTGTCGTCGAAAGAGACCCAGTACTTC.